Presented here are 32 T cell receptor beta chains from one specimen sequenced in a study of cytomegalovirus exposure and HLA in healthy donors. This PCR relied on a set of 60 Vbeta primers and 13 Jbeta primers. Only in-frame clones appear in the TCRdb table, and some are missing; sequencing was by immunoSEQ multiplex PCR. The sample yields 95,000 to 130,000 clones, 8.5% to 10% seen once. Sequencing used PBMCs. The receptors were gathered from a young man in good health and CMV-seronegative.

This clone was picked up a small number of times. V usage is TRBV7-8 and J usage is TRBJ1-2, with D perhaps TRBD1 (5 bases). In germline, CDR1 is SGHVS, CDR2 FQNEAQ. Trimming took off 1 base at V and 0 bases at J, with 12 bases between the two ends. The CDR3 has 16 residues. CDR3 region: CASSLVKGTANYGYTF. The CDR3 DNA follows: TGTGCCAGCAGCTTAGTCAAGGGGACTGCTAACTATGGCTACACCTTC.

The J gene is TRBJ2-5, the V gene TRBV7-2; D might be TRBD2 (6 bases). Germline CDR1 and CDR2: SGHTA and FQGNSA. Trimming removed 5 bases at V and 4 bases at J, with 20 bases between. The CDR3 is 16 amino acids. CDR3 amino acids: CASSPNRPPAGETQYF. In DNA, the CDR3 is TGTGCCAGCAGCCCAAACAGGCCTCCAGCGGGAGAGACCCAGTACTTC.

The V call is TRBV11-3, the J call TRBJ1-5; D perhaps matches TRBD1 (5 bases). The V gene lost 0 bases and the J gene lost 7 bases, with 13 bases spanning the gap. The CDR3 runs 15 residues. From germline, CDR1 is SGHNT and CDR2 YENEEA. In nucleotides, the CDR3 is TGTGCCAGCAGCTTAGATGGCCAGGGTGGCCAGCCCCAGCATTTT. This sequence encodes CASSLDGQGGQPQHF.

This clone occurred a few times. The rearrangement uses TRBV5-6 and TRBJ2-1; 11 nucleotides agree with TRBD2. From germline, CDR1 is SGHDT and CDR2 YYEEEE. This CDR3 region has 15 residues. V was clipped by 5 bases and J by 4 bases; unmatched bases: 5. This chain's CDR3 is CASRRLAGGYNEQFF. The DNA for the CDR3 is TGTGCCAGCAGGCGCCTAGCGGGAGGTTACAATGAGCAGTTCTTC.

The chain couples TRBV10-3 to TRBJ2-5; 12 bases align to TRBD2. The CDR3 has 13 amino acids. The germline V gene encodes CDR1 ENHRY and CDR2 SYGVKD. With 11 bases clipped from V and 3 bases from J, the junction kept 4 bases outside the gene matches. The CDR3 reads CASRLAGEETQYF. The CDR3 nucleotides read TGTGCCTCGAGACTAGCGGGGGAAGAGACCCAGTACTTC.

The V and J genes are TRBV14 and TRBJ2-3; 7 bases map to TRBD1. With V trimmed by 3 bases and J by 4 bases, 13 bases remained unmatched. There are 17 residues in the CDR3. In germline, CDR1 is SGHDN, CDR2 FVKESK. Written as DNA, the CDR3 is TGTGCCAGCAGCCATCGAGACAGGGTGGTTCTTCCAGATACGCAGTATTTT. Its translation: CASSHRDRVVLPDTQYF.

The chain carries TRBV27 and TRBJ2-7; 7 bases are a match to TRBD2. Germline lookup yields CDR1 MNHEY and CDR2 SMNVEV (reference sequence). The CDR3 totals 15 residues. V lost 1 base and J lost 2; bases outside the gene matches: 5. CDR3 sequence (DNA): TGTGCCAGCAGTTTATGGAGCGGGGCGACCTACGAGCAGTACTTC. Amino acid sequence: CASSLWSGATYEQYF.

The chain has TRBV28 and TRBJ2-7; 8 nucleotides agree with TRBD2. The CDR3 consists of 15 residues. The V and J ends lost 1 base and 3 bases, in that order; junction bases with no gene match: 5. CDR1 MDHEN and CDR2 SYDVKM come from the germline V gene. The CDR3 protein is CASSLYASGLYEQYF. The CDR3 DNA reads TGTGCCAGCAGTTTATATGCTAGCGGGCTCTACGAGCAGTACTTC.

This clone was counted only a few times. The chain recombines TRBV6-5 with TRBJ1-1; 8 bases match TRBD1. The germline V gene encodes CDR1 MNHEY and CDR2 SVGAGI. Trimming took 6 bases from V and 5 from J; bases not matched to a gene: 8. The CDR3 is made up of 14 amino acids. The CDR3 here is CASSPDRGRTEAFF. The CDR3 coding sequence is TGTGCCAGCAGCCCCGACAGGGGTAGAACTGAAGCTTTCTTT.

This clone was observed a handful of times. J is TRBJ2-1 and V is TRBV29-1; TRBD1 matches at 7 bases. V dropped 6 bases and J dropped 2; count of bases not matched to a gene: 7. CDR1 is SQVTM, CDR2 ANQGSEA, per germline. The CDR3 extends over 14 amino acids. CDR3 protein: CSVERQGPYNEQFF. DNA for the CDR3: TGCAGCGTCGAGAGACAGGGTCCCTACAATGAGCAGTTCTTC.

The chain carries TRBV7-2 and TRBJ2-3; perhaps TRBD1 as D (6 bases). There are 16 residues in the CDR3. Germline CDR1 reads SGHTA; CDR2 reads FQGNSA. Deletions cut 0 bases from V and 0 bases from J, with 10 bases between. CDR3 protein: CASSLAGTSSTDTQYF. The CDR3 DNA follows: TGTGCCAGCAGCTTAGCGGGGACATCTAGCACAGATACGCAGTATTTT.

This clone has only a few counts. This sequence joins TRBV4-3 and TRBJ2-3; 11 bases align to TRBD1. CDR3 length equals 15 residues. Per germline, CDR1 LGHNA and CDR2 YSLEER. V was pared by 3 bases and J by 4 bases, with 3 bases of the junction left unmatched. The CDR3 protein is CASSHRTGGADTQYF. CDR3 bases: TGCGCCAGCAGCCACAGGACAGGGGGCGCAGATACGCAGTATTTT.

The chain joins TRBV7-3 to TRBJ2-3, with 10 bases that match TRBD1. The CDR3 extends over 16 amino acids. The trim removed 5 bases at V and 4 bases at J, leaving 9 bases unmatched. Germline loops: CDR1 SGHTA, CDR2 FQGTGA. This CDR3 reads CASSLAGTGAADTQYF. For the CDR3, the DNA is TGTGCCAGCAGCCTTGCCGGGACAGGGGCAGCAGATACGCAGTATTTT.

V and J are TRBV11-3 and TRBJ1-2, with D hard to call. Germline V lookup: CDR1 SGHNT, CDR2 YENEEA. CDR3 length equals 14 residues. V was cut by 3 bases and J by 1 base, with 9 bases left in between. CDR3 DNA sequence: TGTGCCAGCAGCTTTCAGAACAGTAACTATGGCTACACCTTC. This sequence encodes CASSFQNSNYGYTF.

This chain joins TRBV6-5 and TRBJ1-1; perhaps TRBD1 as D (6 bases). Germline CDR1 MNHEY, CDR2 SVGAGI. Trimming cost V 4 bases and J 0 bases, with 12 bases left between them. The CDR3 length is 15 residues. The CDR3 spells CASSSQDRLNTEAFF. The CDR3 DNA is TGTGCCAGCAGTTCCCAGGACAGACTGAACACTGAAGCTTTCTTT.

This clone turned up a few times. This chain connects TRBV6-5 to TRBJ2-1, with TRBD1 matching 7 bases. The germline V gene encodes CDR1 MNHEY and CDR2 SVGAGI. CDR3 size: 14 residues. V shed 8 bases and J 4 bases; nucleotides not matched to a gene: 8. CDR3: CASQNPDRYNEQFF. For the CDR3, the DNA is TGTGCCAGCCAAAACCCGGACAGGTACAATGAGCAGTTCTTC.

This clone was counted a few times. V gene TRBV9 combines with J gene TRBJ2-5, with a possible D match to TRBD2 (6 bases). The CDR3 is made up of 13 amino acids. V dropped 4 bases and J dropped 6 bases, with 13 bases sitting between them. Germline V gene sequence: CDR1 SGDLS, CDR2 YYNGEE. The CDR3 bases are TGTGCCAGCAGCCCTCGGGACTCCCAGACCCAGTACTTC. Protein sequence: CASSPRDSQTQYF.

This clone was picked up a small number of times. This chain joins TRBV9 and TRBJ2-6; TRBD1 aligns across 8 bases. Germline CDR1 reads SGDLS; CDR2 reads YYNGEE. The CDR3 extends over 14 amino acids. V lost 0 bases to trimming and J lost 15 bases; unmatched junction nucleotides: 8. CDR3 protein: CASSVDPGGIDLTF. DNA for the CDR3: TGTGCCAGCAGCGTAGATCCAGGGGGCATTGACCTGACTTTC. The full variable domain, completed using reference TRBV9 and TRBJ2-6, is DSGVTQTPKHLITATGQRVTLRCSPRSGDLSVYWYQQSLDQGLQFLIQYYNGEERAKGNILERFSAQQFPDLHSELNLSSLELGDSALYFCASSVDPGGIDLTFGAGSRLTVL.

In DNA, the CDR3 is TGTGCCAGCAGCTCACAGGGGGCGCGCACTGAAGCTTTCTTT. Translating gives CASSSQGARTEAFF. This chain links TRBV11-2 with TRBJ1-1; 9 bases line up with TRBD1. V shed 4 bases, J shed 4 bases, and the junction held 4 bases outside the gene matches. Germline V gives CDR1 SGHAT, CDR2 FQNNGV. The CDR3 consists of 14 residues.

V usage is TRBV18 and J usage is TRBJ1-2; D is unclear. V was pared by 3 bases and J by 5 bases, with 16 bases between. Germline V gives CDR1 KGHSH, CDR2 LQKENI. The CDR3 is 15 amino acids. CDR3 protein: CASSPLESWEYGYTF. CDR3 in DNA: TGTGCCAGCTCACCCTTGGAATCCTGGGAGTATGGCTACACCTTC.

Only a few counts were recorded for this clone. The chain employs TRBV11-2 and TRBJ1-2; no clear D gene. Germline V gives CDR1 SGHAT, CDR2 FQNNGV. The ends were cut back, 5 bases at V and 6 bases at J, with 13 bases in the middle. The CDR3 spans 13 residues. The CDR3 coding sequence is TGTGCCAGCAGCCCTGGGCCGGCCGATGGCTACACCTTC. It yields the protein CASSPGPADGYTF. Looking up the rest from reference TRBV11-2 and TRBJ1-2 gives the full variable domain: EAGVAQSPRYKIIEKRQSVAFWCNPISGHATLYWYQQILGQGPKLLIQFQNNGVVDDSQLPKDRFSAERLKGVDSTLKIQPAKLEDSAVYLCASSPGPADGYTFGSGTRLTVV.

The J gene is TRBJ2-7, the V gene TRBV28, with a tentative D call TRBD2 (5 bases). This CDR3 contains 13 residues. Germline V gene sequence: CDR1 MDHEN, CDR2 SYDVKM. Between the trimmed V and J ends, which lost 6 bases and 0 bases, there was a span of 9 bases. CDR3 DNA: TGTGCCAGCAGGGTGGGGAGCTCCTACGAGCAGTACTTC. Residues: CASRVGSSYEQYF.

The chain uses TRBV19 and TRBJ1-1; D is perhaps TRBD1 (5 bases). There are 13 residues in the CDR3. Germline values: CDR1 LNHDA, CDR2 SQIVND (reference sequence). V lost 7 bases, J lost 4 bases, and 13 bases lay in between. CDR3 DNA: TGTGCCAGTACCCCTGGGGGGGTCACTGAAGCTTTCTTT. It specifies CASTPGGVTEAFF.

This clone was detected a few times. The rearrangement joins TRBV30 to TRBJ2-2, with TRBD2 matching over 7 bases. The CDR3 loop spans 15 amino acids. The ends lost 0 bases at V and 5 bases at J; junction bases unmatched: 6. Germline assignment: CDR1 GTSNPN and CDR2 SVGIG (reference sequence). The CDR3 spells CAWSVVRGWTGELFF. The CDR3 DNA is TGTGCCTGGAGTGTAGTGCGGGGGTGGACCGGGGAGCTGTTTTTT.

A few counts support this clone. The chain is built from TRBV6-5 and TRBJ1-6, with D possibly being TRBD1 (5 bases). V lost 5 bases to trimming and J lost 4 bases, with 6 bases between them. The CDR3 is made up of 13 amino acids. Germline CDR1 is MNHEY and CDR2 is SVGAGI. Here the CDR3 reads CASSDSYNSPLHF. The CDR3 DNA follows: TGTGCCAGCAGTGACAGTTATAATTCACCCCTCCACTTT.

The chain uses TRBV28 and TRBJ2-3, with TRBD2 identical over 13 bases. The germline V gene has CDR1 MDHEN and CDR2 SYDVKM. The junction had 0 bases not matched to a gene; V was cut back by 3 bases and J by 3 bases. The CDR3 runs 15 residues. CDR3 region: CASSLTSGRTDTQYF. The CDR3 DNA is TGTGCCAGCAGTTTGACTAGCGGGAGGACAGATACGCAGTATTTT.

As for this clone: The sample has other DNA sequences that encode this CDR3 too. J is TRBJ1-2 and V is TRBV2; D may be TRBD1 (6 bases). Trimming removed 3 bases from V and 6 bases from J, with 17 bases in between. Germline CDR1 reads SNHLY; CDR2 reads FYNNEI. The length of the CDR3 is 15 residues. CDR3 sequence (DNA): TGTGCCAGCAGTGAGGAGGTAACAGGGAGGGATGGCTACACCTTC. It codes for CASSEEVTGRDGYTF.

This clone was picked up a small number of times. The rearrangement links TRBV11-2 to TRBJ2-1; D gene uncertain. V dropped 2 bases and J dropped 6 bases, with 14 bases sitting between them. The CDR3 is 15 residues long. Germline CDR1 is SGHAT and CDR2 is FQNNGV. CDR3 coding DNA: TGTGCCAGCAGCTTAAAAGGCGGCCTCGGCAATGAGCAGTTCTTC. Translating it yields CASSLKGGLGNEQFF.

In this sample, this clone turned up a few times. This chain links TRBV28 with TRBJ1-3; tentative D call: TRBD1 (5 bases). Per germline, CDR1 MDHEN and CDR2 SYDVKM. The CDR3 loop spans 15 amino acids. V lost 1 base and J 8 bases, leaving 15 bases between the germline ends. The CDR3, as DNA: TGTGCCAGCAGTTTATCCGGGGCAGGGAGGCACACCATATATTTT. This translates into CASSLSGAGRHTIYF. The variable domain in full, completed from reference TRBV28 and TRBJ1-3, reads DVKVTQSSRYLVKRTGEKVFLECVQDMDHENMFWYRQDPGLGLRLIYFSYDVKMKEKGDIPEGYSVSREKKERFSLILESASTNQTSMYLCASSLSGAGRHTIYFGEGSWLTVV.

The table lists this clone with a few counts. V and J are TRBV5-1 and TRBJ2-2; 8 positions agree with TRBD1. The germline gives CDR1 SGHRS, CDR2 YFSETQ. The CDR3 covers 15 residues. Trimming at V came to 3 bases and at J to 4 bases, leaving 5 bases not matched to a gene. The chain's CDR3 is CASSSGQGSTGELFF. The CDR3 nucleotides read TGCGCCAGCAGCTCCGGACAGGGAAGCACCGGGGAGCTGTTTTTT.

V gene TRBV18 combines with J gene TRBJ1-1, with 10 bases identical to TRBD1. The CDR3 consists of 15 residues. J lost 4 bases, V lost 0 bases, and 2 bases had no gene match. Germline CDR1 is KGHSH and CDR2 is LQKENI. The CDR3 protein is CASSPPRTGGTEAFF. CDR3 coding DNA: TGTGCCAGCTCACCACCTCGGACAGGGGGCACTGAAGCTTTCTTT.

The chain combines TRBV21-1 with TRBJ2-7; TRBD2 is the table's D call and was not checked against the DNA. TRBV21-1 is a pseudogene. This CDR3 is built from 14 residues. The CDR3 loop is CASSKNAGSYEQYF. The DNA of the CDR3 is TGTGCCAGCAGCAAAAATGCCGGTTCCTACGAGCAGTACTTC.